This T cell receptor (beta chain) was retrieved from a study of beta chain features in type 1 diabetes. Study as a whole: Patient and healthy donor groups were alike in age, gender and cell yields.

Of note for this clone: Its antigen remains unidentified.

TCRB transcripts that were expressed got sequenced, as all of the isolated RNA had been reverse transcribed. Measured with immunoSEQ multiplex PCR; TCRdb has only the in-frame clones, and not every one. This sample has around 140,000 clones, with about 10% found just once. General study findings and limits: TCRB repertoires of naive, central memory and Treg cells appeared more similar among patients than among healthy donors.

One heparinised draw of blood, averaging roughly 120 mL, came from each donor. Germline loops: CDR1 MNHEY, CDR2 SVGAGI. This CDR3 has 15 residues. Trimming stripped 2 bases from V and 2 bases from J, with 9 bases between. The chain combines TRBV6-5 with TRBJ2-2; perhaps TRBD1 as D (5 bases). The sequencing sample was made of naive CD4+ T cells from blood. This clonotype was sampled from a man younger than 35 in good health. CDR3 nucleotides: TGTGCCAGCAGTTACAGGGGATCAAACACCGGGGAGCTGTTTTTT. Amino acids: CASSYRGSNTGELFF.